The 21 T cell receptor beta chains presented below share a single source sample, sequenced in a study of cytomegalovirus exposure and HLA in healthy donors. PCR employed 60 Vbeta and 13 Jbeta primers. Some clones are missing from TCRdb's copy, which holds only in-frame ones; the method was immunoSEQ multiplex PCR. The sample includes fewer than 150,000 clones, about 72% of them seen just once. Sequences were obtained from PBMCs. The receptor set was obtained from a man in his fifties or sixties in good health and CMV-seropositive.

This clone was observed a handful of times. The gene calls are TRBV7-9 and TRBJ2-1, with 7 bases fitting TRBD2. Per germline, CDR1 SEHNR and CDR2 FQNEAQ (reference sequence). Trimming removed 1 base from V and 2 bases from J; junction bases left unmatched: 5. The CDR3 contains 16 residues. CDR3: CASSLGSSGAYNEQFF. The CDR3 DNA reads TGTGCCAGCAGCTTAGGTTCTAGCGGCGCCTACAATGAGCAGTTCTTC. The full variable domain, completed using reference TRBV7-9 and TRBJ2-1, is DTGVSQNPRHKITKRGQNVTFRCDPISEHNRLYWYRQTLGQGPEFLTYFQNEAQLEKSRLLSDRFSAERPKGSFSTLEIQRTEQGDSAMYLCASSLGSSGAYNEQFFGPGTRLTVL.

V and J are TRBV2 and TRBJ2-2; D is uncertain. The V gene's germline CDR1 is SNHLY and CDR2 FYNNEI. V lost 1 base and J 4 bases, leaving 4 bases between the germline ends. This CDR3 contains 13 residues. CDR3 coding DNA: TGTGCCAGCAGTGAAGAGAGCACCGGGGAGCTGTTTTTT. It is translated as CASSEESTGELFF.

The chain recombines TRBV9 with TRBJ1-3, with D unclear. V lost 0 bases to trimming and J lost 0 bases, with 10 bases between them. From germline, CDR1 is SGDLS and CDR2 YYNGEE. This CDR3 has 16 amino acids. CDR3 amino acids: CASSVDLTGSGNTIYF. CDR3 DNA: TGTGCCAGCAGCGTAGATTTAACGGGCTCTGGAAACACCATATATTTT.

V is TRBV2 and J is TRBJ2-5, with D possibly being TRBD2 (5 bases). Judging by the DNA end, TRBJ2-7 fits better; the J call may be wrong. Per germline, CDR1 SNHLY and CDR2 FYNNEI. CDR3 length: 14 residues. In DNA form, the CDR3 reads TGTGCCAGCACCTCAGGCTCCGGAGGCTACGAGCAGTACTTC. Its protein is CASTSGSGGYEQYF.

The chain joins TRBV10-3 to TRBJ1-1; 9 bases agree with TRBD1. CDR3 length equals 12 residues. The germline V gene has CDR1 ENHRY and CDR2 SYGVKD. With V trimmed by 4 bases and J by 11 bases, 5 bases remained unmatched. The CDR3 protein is CAISVGDRAAFF. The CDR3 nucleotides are TGTGCCATCAGTGTGGGGGACAGGGCTGCTTTCTTT.

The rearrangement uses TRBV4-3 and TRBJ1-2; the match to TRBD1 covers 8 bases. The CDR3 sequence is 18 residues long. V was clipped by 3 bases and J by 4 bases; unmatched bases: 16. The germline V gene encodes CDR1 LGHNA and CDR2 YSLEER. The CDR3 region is CASSHLPGQDTLRYGYTF. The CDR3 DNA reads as TGCGCCAGCAGCCACCTACCGGGACAGGATACTCTCCGCTATGGCTACACCTTC.

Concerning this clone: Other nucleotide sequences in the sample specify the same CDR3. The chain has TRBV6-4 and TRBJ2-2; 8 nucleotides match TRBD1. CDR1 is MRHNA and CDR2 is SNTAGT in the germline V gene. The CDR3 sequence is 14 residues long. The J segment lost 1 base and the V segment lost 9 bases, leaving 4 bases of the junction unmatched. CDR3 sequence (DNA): TGTGCCAGTCGAACAGGGGGGAACACCGGGGAGCTGTTTTTT. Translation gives CASRTGGNTGELFF.

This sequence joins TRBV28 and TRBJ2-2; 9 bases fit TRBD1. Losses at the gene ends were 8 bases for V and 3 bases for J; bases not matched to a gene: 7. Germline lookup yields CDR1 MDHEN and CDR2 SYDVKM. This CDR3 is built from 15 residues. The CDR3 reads CASLQGARDTGELFF. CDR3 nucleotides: TGTGCCAGCCTACAGGGGGCAAGAGACACCGGGGAGCTGTTTTTT.

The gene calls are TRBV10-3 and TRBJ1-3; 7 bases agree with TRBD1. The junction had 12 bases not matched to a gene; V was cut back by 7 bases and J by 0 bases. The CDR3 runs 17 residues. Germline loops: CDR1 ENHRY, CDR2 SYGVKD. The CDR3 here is CAIKGVTGSLSGNTIYF. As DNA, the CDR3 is TGTGCCATCAAAGGAGTGACAGGGTCTCTCTCTGGAAACACCATATATTTT.

CDR3 DNA: TGTGCCAGCAGCCCCCGGGGACTAGCGGGGCAAGAGACCCAGTACTTC. Translation: CASSPRGLAGQETQYF. This chain links TRBV9 with TRBJ2-5; the match to TRBD2 covers 13 bases. V was pared by 4 bases and J by 2 bases, with 5 bases of the junction left unmatched. The CDR3 has 16 residues. Germline V gene data show CDR1 as SGDLS and CDR2 as YYNGEE.

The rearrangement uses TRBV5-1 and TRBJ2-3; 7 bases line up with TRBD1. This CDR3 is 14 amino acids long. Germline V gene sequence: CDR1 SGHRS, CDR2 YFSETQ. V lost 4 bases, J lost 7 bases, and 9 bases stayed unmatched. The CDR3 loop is CASSASTGPNTQYF. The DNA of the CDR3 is TGCGCCAGCAGCGCATCGACAGGGCCAAATACGCAGTATTTT.

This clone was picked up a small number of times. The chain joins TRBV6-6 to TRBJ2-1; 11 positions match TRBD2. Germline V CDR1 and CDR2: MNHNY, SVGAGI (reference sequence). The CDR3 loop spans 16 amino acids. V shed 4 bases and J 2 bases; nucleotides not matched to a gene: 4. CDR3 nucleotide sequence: TGTGCCAGCAGTTCTGCACTAGCGGGGGCCTACAATGAGCAGTTCTTC. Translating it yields CASSSALAGAYNEQFF.

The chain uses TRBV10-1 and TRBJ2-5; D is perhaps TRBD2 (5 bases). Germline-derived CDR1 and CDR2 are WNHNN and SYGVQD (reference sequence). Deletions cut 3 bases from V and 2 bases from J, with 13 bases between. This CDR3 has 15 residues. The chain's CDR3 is CASSESGVVQETQYF. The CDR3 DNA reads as TGCGCCAGCAGTGAATCCGGGGTGGTACAAGAGACCCAGTACTTC.

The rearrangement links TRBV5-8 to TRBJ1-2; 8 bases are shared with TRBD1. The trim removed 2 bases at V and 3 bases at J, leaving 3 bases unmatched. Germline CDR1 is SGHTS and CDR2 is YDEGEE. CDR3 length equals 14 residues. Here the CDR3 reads CASSFQGADYGYTF. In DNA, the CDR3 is TGTGCCAGCAGCTTTCAGGGGGCGGACTATGGCTACACCTTC.

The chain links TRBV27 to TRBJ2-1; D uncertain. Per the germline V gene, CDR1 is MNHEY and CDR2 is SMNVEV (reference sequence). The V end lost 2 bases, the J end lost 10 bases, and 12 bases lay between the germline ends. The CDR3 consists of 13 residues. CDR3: CASSLGPLSEQFF. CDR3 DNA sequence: TGTGCCAGCAGTTTAGGGCCTTTAAGCGAGCAGTTCTTC.

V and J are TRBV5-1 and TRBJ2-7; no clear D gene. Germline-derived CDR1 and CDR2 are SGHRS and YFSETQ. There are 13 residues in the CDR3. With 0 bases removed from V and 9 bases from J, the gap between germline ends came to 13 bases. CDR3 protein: CASSLGQRGGQYF. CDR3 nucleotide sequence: TGCGCCAGCAGCTTGGGGCAAAGAGGTGGGCAGTACTTC.

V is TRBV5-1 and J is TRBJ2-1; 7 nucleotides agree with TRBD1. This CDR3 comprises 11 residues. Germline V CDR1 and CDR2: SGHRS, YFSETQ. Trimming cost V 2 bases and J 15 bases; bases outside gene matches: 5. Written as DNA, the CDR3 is TGCGCCAGCAGCTTCGGGACAGCCTGGTTCTTC. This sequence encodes CASSFGTAWFF.

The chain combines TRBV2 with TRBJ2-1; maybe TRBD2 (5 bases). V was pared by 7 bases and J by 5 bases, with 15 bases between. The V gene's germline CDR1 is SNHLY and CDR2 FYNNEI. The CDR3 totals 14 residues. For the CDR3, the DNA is TGTGCCAGCAAGGCTAGCACCCAGGACAATGAGCAGTTCTTC. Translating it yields CASKASTQDNEQFF.

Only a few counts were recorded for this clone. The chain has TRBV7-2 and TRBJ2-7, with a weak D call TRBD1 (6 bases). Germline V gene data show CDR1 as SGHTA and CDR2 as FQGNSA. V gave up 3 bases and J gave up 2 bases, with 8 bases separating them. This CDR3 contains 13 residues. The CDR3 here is CASSLTGAYEQYF. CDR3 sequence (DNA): TGTGCCAGCAGCTTGACAGGAGCCTACGAGCAGTACTTC. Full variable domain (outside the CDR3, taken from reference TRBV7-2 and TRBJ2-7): GAGVSQSPSNKVTEKGKDVELRCDPISGHTALYWYRQSLGQGLEFLIYFQGNSAPDKSGLPSDRFSAERTGGSVSTLTIQRTQQEDSAVYLCASSLTGAYEQYFGPGTRLTVT.

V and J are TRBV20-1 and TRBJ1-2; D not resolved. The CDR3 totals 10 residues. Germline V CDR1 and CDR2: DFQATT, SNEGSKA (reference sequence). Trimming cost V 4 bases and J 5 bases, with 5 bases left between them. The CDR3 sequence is CSATMYGYTF. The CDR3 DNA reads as TGCAGTGCTACAATGTATGGCTACACCTTC.

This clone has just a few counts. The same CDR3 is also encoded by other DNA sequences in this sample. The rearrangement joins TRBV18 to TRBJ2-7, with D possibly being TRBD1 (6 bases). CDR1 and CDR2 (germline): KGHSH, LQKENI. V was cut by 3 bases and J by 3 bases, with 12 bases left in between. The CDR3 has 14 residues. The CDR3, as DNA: TGTGCCAGCTCACCCGGGACATCGGGCTACGAGCAGTACTTC. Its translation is CASSPGTSGYEQYF.